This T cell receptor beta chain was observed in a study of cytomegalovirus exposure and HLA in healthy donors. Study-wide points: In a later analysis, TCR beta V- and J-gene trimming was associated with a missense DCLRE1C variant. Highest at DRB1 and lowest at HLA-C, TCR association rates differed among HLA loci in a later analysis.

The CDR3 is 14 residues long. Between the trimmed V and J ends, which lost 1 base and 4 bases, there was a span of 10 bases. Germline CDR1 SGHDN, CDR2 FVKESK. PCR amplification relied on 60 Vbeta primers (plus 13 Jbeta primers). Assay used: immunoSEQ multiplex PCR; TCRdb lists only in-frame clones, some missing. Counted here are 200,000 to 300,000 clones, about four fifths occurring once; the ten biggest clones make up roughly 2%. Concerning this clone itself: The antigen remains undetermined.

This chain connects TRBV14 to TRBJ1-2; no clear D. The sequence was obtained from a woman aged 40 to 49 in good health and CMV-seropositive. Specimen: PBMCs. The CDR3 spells CASSQVNGGYGYTF. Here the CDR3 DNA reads TGTGCCAGCAGCCAAGTCAACGGAGGCTATGGCTACACCTTC.